These 18 T cell receptor beta chains were sequenced from one sample in a study of naive and memory T cell subsets. Study observations and caveats: Especially in CD8 cells, naive repertoires contained a few larger clonotypes, possibly CD45RA-re-expressing memory cells.

Both TRBC1 and TRBC2 were covered by a beta constant-region primer of two equimolar oligonucleotides. The ligated cDNA underwent four PCR rounds using SP2 and nested alpha and beta constant-region primers. TCRdb re-called the UMI-ligation and nested PCR reads through MiXCR, storing one row per CDR3 protein. Seen here are more than 95,000 distinct CDR3 sequences, around 15% observed once, and the top ten hold around 2.7%. Their recognized antigens are unknown. Sequenced material: naive CD8+ T cells from blood. These receptors were collected from a human donor in good health.

This clonotype was counted a few times. V and J are TRBV5-8 and TRBJ2-5; TRBD2 aligns across 8 bases. The J segment lost 4 bases and the V segment lost 4 bases, leaving 21 bases of the junction unmatched. Looked up from germline, CDR1 is SGHTS and CDR2 is YDEGEE. The CDR3 consists of 19 residues. The CDR3 sequence is CASSPPLYAGLAEGETQYF. CDR3 DNA sequence: TGTGCCAGCAGCCCCCCCCTATACGCTGGACTAGCCGAAGGAGAGACCCAGTACTTC. The variable domain in full, with the rest retrieved from reference TRBV5-8 and TRBJ2-5, is EAGVTQSPTHLIKTRGQQATLRCSPISGHTSVYWYQQALGLGLQFLLWYDEGEERNRGNFPPRFSGRQFPNYSSELNVNALELEDSALYLCASSPPLYAGLAEGETQYFGPGTRLLVL.

This sequence joins TRBV10-3 and TRBJ1-5; 9 bases are shared with TRBD1. Germline V gene lookup returns CDR1 ENHRY and CDR2 SYGVKD. Unmatched junction bases numbered 9, after V lost 6 bases and J lost 9 bases. CDR3 size: 14 residues. CDR3 residues: CAISRTGAEGPQHF. The DNA of the CDR3 is TGTGCCATCAGCAGGACAGGGGCCGAAGGGCCCCAGCATTTT.

This chain connects TRBV9 to TRBJ1-2; 7 positions match TRBD1. The CDR3 consists of 14 residues. Germline V lookup: CDR1 SGDLS, CDR2 YYNGEE. V lost 3 bases to trimming and J lost 4 bases; unmatched junction nucleotides: 6. The CDR3 loop is CASSAEGQTYGYTF. The CDR3 DNA sequence: TGTGCCAGCAGCGCAGAGGGACAGACCTATGGCTACACCTTC.

This clonotype was seen repeatedly, ten times or more. In DNA, the CDR3 is TGTGCCAGCAGTTTAGCGACCGGGGAGCTGTTTTTT. Its protein is CASSLATGELFF. The chain has TRBV6-2 or TRBV6-3 and TRBJ2-2, with D possibly TRBD2 on 5 matching bases. Germline V gene sequence: CDR1 MNHEY, CDR2 SVGEGT. V dropped 4 bases and J dropped 5 bases, with 5 bases sitting between them. The CDR3 consists of 12 residues.

The sample holds a few counts of this clonotype. The CDR3 sequence is CASTAGQDKYNEQFF. For the CDR3, the DNA is TGTGCCAGCACCGCGGGACAGGACAAATACAATGAGCAGTTCTTC. The V call is TRBV2, the J call TRBJ2-1; TRBD1 aligns across 8 bases. The CDR3 extends over 15 amino acids. The junction had 9 bases not matched to a gene; V was cut back by 7 bases and J by 4 bases. Germline CDR1 and CDR2: SNHLY and FYNNEI.

This clonotype was recorded at least ten times. V is TRBV27 and J is TRBJ1-5; the D gene is possibly TRBD1 (6 bases). The CDR3 has 13 residues. Germline V gene lookup returns CDR1 MNHEY and CDR2 SMNVEV (reference sequence). Trimming stripped 8 bases from V and 11 bases from J, with 19 bases between. The CDR3 region is CASRTDSSPSQHF. In DNA, the CDR3 is TGTGCCAGCCGGACGGACAGTTCCCCGTCCCAGCATTTT.

This clonotype was found a few times. The V and J genes are TRBV27 and TRBJ1-4; D gene unclear. V lost 0 bases and J 5 bases, leaving 7 bases between the germline ends. CDR1 is MNHEY, CDR2 SMNVEV, per germline (reference sequence). The CDR3 spans 14 residues. CDR3 protein: CASSLSQSNEKLFF. CDR3 nucleotide sequence: TGTGCCAGCAGTTTATCGCAGAGCAATGAAAAACTGTTTTTT.

This clonotype was seen only a few times. Here the CDR3 reads CSPLAVNTGELFF. The CDR3 region has the DNA TGCAGTCCTCTAGCGGTGAACACCGGGGAGCTGTTTTTT. The rearrangement joins TRBV20-1 to TRBJ2-2; 7 positions match TRBD2. This CDR3 is 13 amino acids long. From germline, CDR1 is DFQATT and CDR2 SNEGSKA (reference sequence). After removal of 8 bases from V and 1 base from J, the junction contained 4 bases not matched to a gene.

This clonotype was found many times. The chain uses TRBV24-1 and TRBJ2-7, with D possibly matching TRBD1 (7 bases). Germline CDR1 is KGHDR and CDR2 is SFDVKD. The ends were cut back, 4 bases at V and 2 bases at J, with 11 bases in the middle. The CDR3 length is 14 residues. This CDR3 reads CATSDGGTAYEQYF. DNA of the CDR3: TGTGCCACCAGTGACGGAGGGACAGCCTACGAGCAGTACTTC.

This clonotype came up a few times. The chain has TRBV5-5 and TRBJ2-7; D may be TRBD1 (6 bases). Between the trimmed V and J ends, which lost 1 base and 2 bases, there was a span of 10 bases. From germline, CDR1 is SGHKS and CDR2 YYEKEE (reference sequence). The CDR3 consists of 14 residues. In DNA form, the CDR3 reads TGTGCCAGCAGCTTGTTCCAGGGGCCCTACGAGCAGTACTTC. Translating gives CASSLFQGPYEQYF.

At least ten counts were recorded for this clonotype. V and J are TRBV6-1 and TRBJ1-2, with 9 nucleotides matching TRBD1. The CDR3 runs to 18 residues. Germline V gene data show CDR1 as MNHNS and CDR2 as SASEGT. J lost 8 bases, V lost 2 bases, and 18 bases had no gene match. As DNA, the CDR3 is TGTGCCAGCAGTGAACGGGGGGACAGGGAAGACTATGATAAAGGCTACACCTTC. Translation: CASSERGDREDYDKGYTF.

This clonotype was counted only a few times. The chain is built from TRBV10-3 and TRBJ2-3; 11 bases match TRBD2. This CDR3 region has 16 residues. From germline, CDR1 is ENHRY and CDR2 SYGVKD. Germline trimming cut 5 bases from V and 0 bases from J; bases unmatched to any gene: 4. In nucleotides, the CDR3 is TGTGCCATCAGTTCAAGACTAGCGGGGAGCACAGATACGCAGTATTTT. This codes for CAISSRLAGSTDTQYF.

The V gene is TRBV9, the J gene TRBJ2-3; the D is unclear. The CDR3 extends over 15 amino acids. Germline CDR1 SGDLS, CDR2 YYNGEE. V was cut by 3 bases and J by 1 base, with 12 bases left in between. The DNA for the CDR3 is TGTGCCAGCAGCGCAGACCGGTTCGGCACAGATACGCAGTATTTT. Translated: CASSADRFGTDTQYF.

This clonotype showed up many times. V gene TRBV2 combines with J gene TRBJ1-4, with D maybe TRBD1 (5 bases). Between the trimmed V and J ends, which lost 10 bases and 8 bases, there was a span of 17 bases. Germline values: CDR1 SNHLY, CDR2 FYNNEI. The CDR3 contains 13 residues. The CDR3 sequence: CATRWLQVEKLFF. The CDR3 DNA reads TGTGCCACCCGGTGGTTACAGGTCGAAAAACTGTTTTTT.

There are many counts of this clonotype. The CDR3 DNA reads TGTGCCAGCAGTTCCAGGGAGCGGGGCTCCTACGAGCAGTACTTC. Encoded protein: CASSSRERGSYEQYF. This sequence joins TRBV27 and TRBJ2-7, with 7 positions matching TRBD2. V was pared by 4 bases and J by 0 bases, with 6 bases of the junction left unmatched. CDR1 is MNHEY, CDR2 SMNVEV, per germline (reference sequence). The CDR3 extends over 15 amino acids.

This clonotype was seen just once. CDR3 nucleotide sequence: TGTGCCAGCAGTGAAGCGGAAGGGGACCGGGACGAGCAGTACTTC. This gives the protein CASSEAEGDRDEQYF. This chain links TRBV2 with TRBJ2-7; the D call may be TRBD1 or TRBD2 (5 bases each). Trimming pared 0 bases from V and 5 bases from J, leaving 14 bases between. In germline, CDR1 is SNHLY, CDR2 FYNNEI. This CDR3 spans 15 amino acids. Based on the CDR3 plus reference TRBV2 and TRBJ2-7, the full variable domain is EPEVTQTPSHQVTQMGQEVILRCVPISNHLYFYWYRQILGQKVEFLVSFYNNEISEKSEIFDDQFSVERPDGSNFTLKIRSTKLEDSAMYFCASSEAEGDRDEQYFGPGTRLTVT.

This clonotype was seen repeatedly, ten times or more. The V and J genes are TRBV28 and TRBJ2-7; unclear D gene. There are 10 residues in the CDR3. The ends were cut back, 6 bases at V and 4 bases at J, with 4 bases in the middle. Germline V gives CDR1 MDHEN, CDR2 SYDVKM. CDR3 protein: CASRGYEQYF. The CDR3, as DNA: TGTGCCAGCAGGGGTTACGAGCAGTACTTC.

This clonotype was counted many times. The CDR3 sequence is CASSLKSGGGDTQYF. CDR3 in DNA: TGTGCCAGCAGCCTAAAATCCGGGGGAGGTGATACGCAGTATTTT. The genes are TRBV7-9 and TRBJ2-3; possible D gene TRBD2, 6 bases. The germline gives CDR1 SEHNR, CDR2 FQNEAQ (reference sequence). The V gene lost 5 bases and the J gene lost 6 bases, with 18 bases spanning the gap. The CDR3 extends over 15 amino acids.